This entry features one T cell receptor beta chain sequence. V shed 6 bases and J shed 5 bases, with 13 bases lying between them. The CDR3 has 14 residues. Germline V lookup: CDR1 LGHNT, CDR2 FRNRAP. This entry belongs to a study of blood T cell repertoires in COVID-19. Study context: PBMCs, B-cell-depleted T cells, or T cells were the source of the cDNA or gDNA that made up the material.

In the study's own analysis: Researchers report that nucleated cell counts were estimated from reference gene primer amplification. Clones were read by immunoSEQ multiplex PCR, and TCRdb kept only the in-frame ones, dropping some. That table furnishes V, J and clone size, whereas the DNA furnished D and trimming. The sample lists tens of thousands of clones; roughly 87% were seen once. The sequence derives from a man in his sixties with acute or convalescent COVID-19. Specimen: peripheral blood. The V and J genes are TRBV12-5 and TRBJ2-2, with D maybe TRBD2 (6 bases). Written as DNA, the CDR3 is TGTGCTAGTGGCTTACCGGGGGTAACCGGGGAGCTGTTTTTT. Protein: CASGLPGVTGELFF.